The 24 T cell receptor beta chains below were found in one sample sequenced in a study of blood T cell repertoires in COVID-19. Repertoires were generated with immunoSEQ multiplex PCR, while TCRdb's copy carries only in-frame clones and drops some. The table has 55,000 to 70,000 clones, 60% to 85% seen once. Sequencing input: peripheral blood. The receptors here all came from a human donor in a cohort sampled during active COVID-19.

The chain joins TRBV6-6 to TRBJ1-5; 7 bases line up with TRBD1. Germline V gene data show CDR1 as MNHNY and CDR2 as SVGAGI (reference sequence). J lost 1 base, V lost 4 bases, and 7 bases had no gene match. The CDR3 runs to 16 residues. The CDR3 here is CASSSQTGMSNQPQHF. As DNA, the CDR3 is TGTGCCAGCAGTTCTCAGACAGGGATGAGCAATCAGCCCCAGCATTTT.

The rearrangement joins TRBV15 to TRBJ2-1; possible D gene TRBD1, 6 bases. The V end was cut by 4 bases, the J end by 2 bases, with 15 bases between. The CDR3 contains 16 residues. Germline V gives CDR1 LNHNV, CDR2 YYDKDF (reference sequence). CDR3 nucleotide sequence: TGTGCCACCAGCACCACAACAGGGCTTCCCTACAATGAGCAGTTCTTC. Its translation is CATSTTTGLPYNEQFF.

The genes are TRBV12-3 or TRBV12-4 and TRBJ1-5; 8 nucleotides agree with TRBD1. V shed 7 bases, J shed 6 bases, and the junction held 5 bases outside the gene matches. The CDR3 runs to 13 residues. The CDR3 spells CASTGQGLQPQHF. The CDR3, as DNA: TGTGCCAGCACCGGACAGGGTCTTCAGCCCCAGCATTTT.

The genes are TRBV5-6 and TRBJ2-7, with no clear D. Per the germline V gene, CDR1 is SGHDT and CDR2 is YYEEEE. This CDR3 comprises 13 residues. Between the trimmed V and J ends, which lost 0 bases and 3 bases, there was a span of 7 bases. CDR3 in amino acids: CASSLGQNYEQYF. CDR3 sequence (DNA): TGTGCCAGCAGCTTGGGCCAGAACTACGAGCAGTACTTC. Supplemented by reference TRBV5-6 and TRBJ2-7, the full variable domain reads DAGVTQSPTHLIKTRGQQVTLRCSPKSGHDTVSWYQQALGQGPQFIFQYYEEEERQRGNFPDRFSGHQFPNYSSELNVNALLLGDSALYLCASSLGQNYEQYFGPGTRLTVT.

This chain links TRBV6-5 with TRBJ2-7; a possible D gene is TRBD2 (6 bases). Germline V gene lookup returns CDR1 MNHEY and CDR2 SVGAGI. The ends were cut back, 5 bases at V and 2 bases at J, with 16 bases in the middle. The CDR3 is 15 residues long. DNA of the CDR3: TGTGCCAGCAGTAACCAGGAGGGTTCCGCCTACGAGCAGTACTTC. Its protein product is CASSNQEGSAYEQYF.

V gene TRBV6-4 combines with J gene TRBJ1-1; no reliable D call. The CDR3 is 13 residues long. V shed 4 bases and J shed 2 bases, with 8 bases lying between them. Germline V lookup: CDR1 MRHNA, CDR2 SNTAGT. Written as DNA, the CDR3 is TGTGCCAGCAGTGCCGAGTCAAACACTGAAGCTTTCTTT. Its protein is CASSAESNTEAFF.

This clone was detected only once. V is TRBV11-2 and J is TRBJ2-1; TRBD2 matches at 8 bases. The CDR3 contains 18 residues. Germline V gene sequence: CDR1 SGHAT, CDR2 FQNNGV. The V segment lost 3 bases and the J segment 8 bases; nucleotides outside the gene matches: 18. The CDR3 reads CASSLIPGGNSPRHEQFF. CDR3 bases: TGTGCCAGCAGCTTGATCCCGGGGGGGAATTCTCCCCGCCATGAGCAGTTCTTC.

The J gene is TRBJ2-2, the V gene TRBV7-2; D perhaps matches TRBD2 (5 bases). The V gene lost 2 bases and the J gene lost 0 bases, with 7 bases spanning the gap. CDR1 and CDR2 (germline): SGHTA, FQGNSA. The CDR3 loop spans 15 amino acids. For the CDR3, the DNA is TGTGCCAGCAGCTTAAGCGGAGCGAACACCGGGGAGCTGTTTTTT. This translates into CASSLSGANTGELFF.

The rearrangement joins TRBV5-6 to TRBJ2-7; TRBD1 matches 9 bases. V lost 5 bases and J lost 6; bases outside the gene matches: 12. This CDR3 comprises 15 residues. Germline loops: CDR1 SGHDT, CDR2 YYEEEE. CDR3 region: CASSPSGTGLGEQYF. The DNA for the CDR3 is TGTGCCAGCAGTCCCTCAGGGACAGGGCTAGGCGAGCAGTACTTC.

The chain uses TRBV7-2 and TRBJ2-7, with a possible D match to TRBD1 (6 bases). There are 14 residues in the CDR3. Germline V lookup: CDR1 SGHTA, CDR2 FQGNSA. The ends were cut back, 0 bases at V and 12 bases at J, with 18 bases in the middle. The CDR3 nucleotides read TGTGCCAGCAGCTTAGCCACCCAACAGGGATCATGGTACTTC. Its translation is CASSLATQQGSWYF.

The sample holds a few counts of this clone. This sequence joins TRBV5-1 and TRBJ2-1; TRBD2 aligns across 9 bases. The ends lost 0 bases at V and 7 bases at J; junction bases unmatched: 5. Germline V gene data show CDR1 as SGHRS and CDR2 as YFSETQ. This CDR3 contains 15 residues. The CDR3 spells CASSLVAGVVNEQFF. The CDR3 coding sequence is TGCGCCAGCAGCTTGGTAGCGGGAGTGGTTAATGAGCAGTTCTTC. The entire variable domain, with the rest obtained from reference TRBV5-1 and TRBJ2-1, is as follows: KAGVTQTPRYLIKTRGQQVTLSCSPISGHRSVSWYQQTPGQGLQFLFEYFSETQRNKGNFPGRFSGRQFSNSRSEMNVSTLELGDSALYLCASSLVAGVVNEQFFGPGTRLTVL.

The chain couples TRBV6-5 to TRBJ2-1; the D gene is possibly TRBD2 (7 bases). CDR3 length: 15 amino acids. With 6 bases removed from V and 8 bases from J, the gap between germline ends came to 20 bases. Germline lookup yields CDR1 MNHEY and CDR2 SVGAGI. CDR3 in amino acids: CASSPRGATRDEQFF. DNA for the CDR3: TGTGCCAGCAGCCCACGGGGGGCCACGAGAGATGAGCAGTTCTTC.

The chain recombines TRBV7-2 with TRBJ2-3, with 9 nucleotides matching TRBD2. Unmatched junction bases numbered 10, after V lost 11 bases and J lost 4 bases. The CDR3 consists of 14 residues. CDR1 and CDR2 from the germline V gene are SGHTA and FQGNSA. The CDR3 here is CAVASQRGADTQYF. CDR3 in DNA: TGTGCCGTGGCTTCCCAGCGGGGGGCAGATACGCAGTATTTT.

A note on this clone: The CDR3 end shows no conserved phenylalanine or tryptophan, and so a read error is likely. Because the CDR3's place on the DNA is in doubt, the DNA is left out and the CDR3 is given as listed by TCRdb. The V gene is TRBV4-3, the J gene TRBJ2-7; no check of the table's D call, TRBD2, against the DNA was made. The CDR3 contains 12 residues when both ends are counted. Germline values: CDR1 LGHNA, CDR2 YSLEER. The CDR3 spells CASSQLQQCGLR.

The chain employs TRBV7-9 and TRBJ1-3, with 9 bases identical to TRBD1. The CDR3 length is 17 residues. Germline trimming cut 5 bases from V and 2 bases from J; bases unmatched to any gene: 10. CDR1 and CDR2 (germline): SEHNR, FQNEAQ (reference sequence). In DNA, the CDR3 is TGTGCCAGCAGCCCCCCGGGACAGGGAATCGCTGGAAACACCATATATTTT. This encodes CASSPPGQGIAGNTIYF.

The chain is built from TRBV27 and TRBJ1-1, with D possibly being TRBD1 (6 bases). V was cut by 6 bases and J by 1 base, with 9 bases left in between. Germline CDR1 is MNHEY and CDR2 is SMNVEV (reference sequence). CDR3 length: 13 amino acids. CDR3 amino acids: CASRGQTNTEAFF. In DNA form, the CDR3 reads TGTGCCAGCAGAGGACAGACGAACACTGAAGCTTTCTTT.

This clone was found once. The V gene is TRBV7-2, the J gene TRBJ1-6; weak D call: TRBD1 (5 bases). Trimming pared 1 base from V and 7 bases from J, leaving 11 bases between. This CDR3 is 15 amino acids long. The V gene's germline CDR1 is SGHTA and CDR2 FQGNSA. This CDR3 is CASSLVAGSNSPLHF. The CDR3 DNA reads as TGTGCCAGCAGCTTAGTGGCAGGGTCAAATTCACCCCTCCACTTT.

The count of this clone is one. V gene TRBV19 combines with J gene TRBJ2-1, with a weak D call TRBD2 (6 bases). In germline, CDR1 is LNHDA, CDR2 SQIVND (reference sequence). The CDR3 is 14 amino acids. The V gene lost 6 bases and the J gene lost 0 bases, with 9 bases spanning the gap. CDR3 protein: CASSGSSSYNEQFF. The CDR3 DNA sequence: TGTGCCAGTAGCGGGAGTAGCTCCTACAATGAGCAGTTCTTC.

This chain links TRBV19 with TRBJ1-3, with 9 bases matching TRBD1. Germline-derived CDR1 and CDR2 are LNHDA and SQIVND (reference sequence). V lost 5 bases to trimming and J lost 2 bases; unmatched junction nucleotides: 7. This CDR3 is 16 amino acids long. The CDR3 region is CASSFLQGATGNTIYF. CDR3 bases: TGTGCCAGTAGTTTCTTACAGGGGGCGACTGGAAACACCATATATTTT.

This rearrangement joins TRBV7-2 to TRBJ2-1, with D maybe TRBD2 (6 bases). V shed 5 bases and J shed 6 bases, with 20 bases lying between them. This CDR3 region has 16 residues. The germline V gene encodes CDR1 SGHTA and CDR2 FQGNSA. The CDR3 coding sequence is TGTGCCAGCAGCCCGGAGGGAAGCAGGGTTCGCAATGAGCAGTTCTTC. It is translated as CASSPEGSRVRNEQFF.

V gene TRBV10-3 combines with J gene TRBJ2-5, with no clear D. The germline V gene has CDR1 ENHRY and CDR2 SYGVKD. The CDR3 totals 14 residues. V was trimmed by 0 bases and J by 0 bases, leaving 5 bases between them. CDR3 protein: CAISESAYQETQYF. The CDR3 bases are TGTGCCATCAGTGAGTCAGCGTACCAAGAGACCCAGTACTTC.

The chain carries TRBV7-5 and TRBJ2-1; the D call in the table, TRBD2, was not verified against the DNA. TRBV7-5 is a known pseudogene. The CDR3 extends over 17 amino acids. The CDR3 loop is CARRGSLGSSLREEQFF. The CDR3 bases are TGTGCCAGAAGGGGATCCCTAGGGTCTAGCCTCCGGGAGGAGCAGTTCTTC.

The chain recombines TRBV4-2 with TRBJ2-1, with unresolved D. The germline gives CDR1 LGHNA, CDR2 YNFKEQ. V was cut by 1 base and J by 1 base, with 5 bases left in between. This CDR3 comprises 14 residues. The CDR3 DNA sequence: TGTGCCAGCAGCCAAGGAACATCCTACAATGAGCAGTTCTTC. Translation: CASSQGTSYNEQFF.

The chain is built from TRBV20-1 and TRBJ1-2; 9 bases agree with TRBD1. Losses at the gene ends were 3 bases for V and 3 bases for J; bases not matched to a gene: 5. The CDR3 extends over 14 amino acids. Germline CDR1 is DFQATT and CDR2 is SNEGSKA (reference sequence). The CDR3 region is CSASPGQGDYGYTF. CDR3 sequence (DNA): TGCAGTGCTAGTCCGGGACAGGGTGACTATGGCTACACCTTC.